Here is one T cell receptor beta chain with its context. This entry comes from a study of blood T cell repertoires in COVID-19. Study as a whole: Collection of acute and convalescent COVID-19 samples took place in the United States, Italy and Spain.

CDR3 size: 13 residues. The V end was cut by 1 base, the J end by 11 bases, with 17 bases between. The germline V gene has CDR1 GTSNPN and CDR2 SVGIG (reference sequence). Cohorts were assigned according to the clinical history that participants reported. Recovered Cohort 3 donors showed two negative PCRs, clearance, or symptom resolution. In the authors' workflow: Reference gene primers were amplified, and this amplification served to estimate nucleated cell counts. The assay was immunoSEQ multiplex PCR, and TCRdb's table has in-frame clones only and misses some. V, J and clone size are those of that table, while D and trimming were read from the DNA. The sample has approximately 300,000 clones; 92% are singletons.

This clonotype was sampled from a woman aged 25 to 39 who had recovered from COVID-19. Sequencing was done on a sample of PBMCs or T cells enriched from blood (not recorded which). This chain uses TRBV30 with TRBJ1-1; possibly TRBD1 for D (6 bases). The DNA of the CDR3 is TGTGCCTGGAGTGGGATTGGGGGCGCACGGGCTTTCTTT. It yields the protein CAWSGIGGARAFF.